A selection of T cell receptor beta chains follows, all from one sample in a study of cytomegalovirus exposure and HLA in healthy donors. Sequenced by immunoSEQ multiplex PCR; TCRdb stores in-frame clones only, minus some. The sample lists 150,000 to 200,000 clones, 55% to 70% seen once, with 2.8% in the top ten. Sequenced sample: PBMCs. The receptor set was obtained from a woman in her forties in good health and CMV-seropositive. The CDR3 runs from the conserved cysteine through the conserved F or W. Each record gives: V gene, J gene, D gene, clone size, CDR3 DNA, CDR3 protein. The D gene is left open where the match is weak. Clone size is shown for a subset of rows, as once, few, many or a class of expanded clone.

TRBV19	TRBJ2-4	TRBD1	NA	TGTGCCAGTAGTATAGAACACAGGGGTTACAAAAACATTCAGTACTTC	CASSIEHRGYKNIQYF
TRBV10-3	TRBJ1-1	NA	NA	TGTGCCACGACAGATTCTGGGGACACTGAAGCTTTCTTT	CATTDSGDTEAFF
TRBV28	TRBJ2-2	NA	NA	TGTGCCAGCAGCGACGGACAGAACACCGGGGAGCTGTTTTTT	CASSDGQNTGELFF
TRBV28	TRBJ2-7	TRBD2	once	TGTGCCAGTACCCGTAGCGGTAGCGGGAGGGCCTACGAGCAGTACTTC	CASTRSGSGRAYEQYF
TRBV29-1	TRBJ2-7	TRBD1	NA	TGCAGCGTTCCGGGACAGGGGGCCTACGAGCAGTACTTC	CSVPGQGAYEQYF
TRBV2	TRBJ1-6	TRBD1	NA	TGTGCCAGCAGTAGGACAGGGGGAAATTCACCCCTCCACTTT	CASSRTGGNSPLHF
TRBV29-1	TRBJ2-1	TRBD2	NA	TGCAGCGTTGTGATGTGGCTAGCGGGAGCGGATGAGCAGTTCTTC	CSVVMWLAGADEQFF
TRBV14	TRBJ1-2	NA	NA	TGTGCCAGCAGCCGAACCTCAGGGGATGGCTACACCTTC	CASSRTSGDGYTF
TRBV9	TRBJ2-1	TRBD2	NA	TGTGCCAGCAGCTTTAGCGGGGGGTCGAACTACAATGAGCAGTTCTTC	CASSFSGGSNYNEQFF
TRBV9	TRBJ1-5	NA	few	TGTGCCAGCAGCCCTACAGTAGGCAATCAGCCCCAGCATTTT	CASSPTVGNQPQHF
TRBV5-5	TRBJ2-7	TRBD1	NA	TGTGCCAGCAGTACCGGGACAGGGGGTTACGAGCAGTACTTC	CASSTGTGGYEQYF
TRBV4-3	TRBJ1-1	TRBD1	NA	TGCGCCAGCAGCCAAGAGTGGGACAGGGGGAACACTGAAGCTTTCTTT	CASSQEWDRGNTEAFF
TRBV6-5	TRBJ2-7	TRBD1	NA	TGTGCCAGCAGCAGTTTCGGACAGGGCACCTACGAGCAGTACTTC	CASSSFGQGTYEQYF
TRBV5-6	TRBJ2-3	TRBD2	few	TGTGCCAGCAGCCATAGGACTAGCGGGGCCTCAGATACGCAGTATTTT	CASSHRTSGASDTQYF
TRBV19	TRBJ1-3	TRBD1	NA	TGTGCCAGTAGTTCGGACAGGGGAGGGAACACCATATATTTT	CASSSDRGGNTIYF
TRBV6-6	TRBJ2-7	NA	few	TGTGCCAGCAGTACCGCAGGCCTATCCTACGAGCAGTACTTC	CASSTAGLSYEQYF
TRBV18	TRBJ2-5	TRBD1	NA	TGTGCCAGCTCACCACCTACCACAGGGGGCAAGGAGACCCAGTACTTC	CASSPPTTGGKETQYF
TRBV6-4	TRBJ2-3	TRBD2	NA	TGTGCCAGCAGTCCTAGCGGGAGTGCAGATACGCAGTATTTT	CASSPSGSADTQYF
TRBV19	TRBJ2-7	TRBD2	once	TGTGCCAGTAGTCGAGGCGGGAGCTCCTACGAGCAGTACTTC	CASSRGGSSYEQYF
TRBV4-3	TRBJ2-2	TRBD2	NA	TGCGCCAGCAGCCAAGATCGGCTAGCGGGGATATTGACGAACACCGGGGAGCTGTTTTTT	CASSQDRLAGILTNTGELFF
TRBV28	TRBJ1-2	NA	few	TGTGCCAGCAGTTTGGGGCGGGCGGGGGGAAACTATGGCTACACCTTC	CASSLGRAGGNYGYTF
TRBV25-1	TRBJ2-7	TRBD1	NA	TGTGCCAGCAGTGACCCTGGGACAGGAAACGAGCAGTACTTC	CASSDPGTGNEQYF
TRBV6-6	TRBJ2-5	NA	few	TGTGCCAGCAGTTACTCTCGGGCTAGCGTGGAGACCCAGTACTTC	CASSYSRASVETQYF
TRBV25-1	TRBJ2-2	TRBD1	NA	TGTGCCAGCAGTGAATATCAGACAGGGGCGGTGACCGGGGAGCTGTTTTTT	CASSEYQTGAVTGELFF
TRBV10-3	TRBJ2-7	TRBD1	NA	TGTGCCATCAGTGGGGCAGGGGGCAGGGAGCAGTACTTC	CAISGAGGREQYF
TRBV7-6	TRBJ2-5	NA	NA	TGTGCCAGCAGCTTAGGTCAACAAGAGACCCAGTACTTC	CASSLGQQETQYF
TRBV7-2	TRBJ2-3	NA	NA	TGTGCCAGCAGCTTAGTCCCAGGGGCCACAGATACGCAGTATTTT	CASSLVPGATDTQYF
TRBV2	TRBJ1-1	NA	NA	TGTGCCAGCAGTTGGACAAGAACCGCTTTGAACACTGAAGCTTTCTTT	CASSWTRTALNTEAFF
TRBV27	TRBJ2-5	TRBD2	NA	TGTGCCAGCAGTCGTTTGACTAGCGGGTTGGAGACCCAGTACTTC	CASSRLTSGLETQYF
TRBV5-1	TRBJ2-7	TRBD1	few	TGCGCCAGCACTCCTCAGGGGGCGAGGGAGCAGTACTTC	CASTPQGAREQYF
TRBV7-2	TRBJ1-5	NA	NA	TGTGCCAGCAGCTTAGCGCTGTTAGTGACAGAGAATCAGCCCCAGCATTTT	CASSLALLVTENQPQHF
TRBV10-3	TRBJ2-1	TRBD1	few	TGTGCCATCAGGGGACAGGGGGCCTACAATGAGCAGTTCTTC	CAIRGQGAYNEQFF
TRBV7-9	TRBJ2-1	TRBD1	NA	TGTGCCAGCAGCTTAGACAGGGGGCGCCTCGATGAGCAGTTCTTC	CASSLDRGRLDEQFF
TRBV7-9	TRBJ1-1	NA	NA	TGTGCCAGCAGCGGCCCGGGGAACATGAACACTGAAGCTTTCTTT	CASSGPGNMNTEAFF
TRBV4-3	TRBJ1-6	NA	NA	TGCGCCAGCAGCCAAGACCGGGGTTATAATTCACCCCTCCACTTT	CASSQDRGYNSPLHF
TRBV7-9	TRBJ1-4	TRBD1	few	TGTGCCAGCAGCTCCCCGGGACAGGGTAATGAAAAACTGTTTTTT	CASSSPGQGNEKLFF
TRBV29-1	TRBJ1-1	NA	NA	TGCAGCGTTCTTGGACAGACGAACACTGAAGCTTTCTTT	CSVLGQTNTEAFF
TRBV2	TRBJ1-1	NA	NA	TGTGCCAGCAGTGCAGGAAGGTCAGCTTTCTTT	CASSAGRSAFF
TRBV7-9	TRBJ2-2	NA	NA	TGTTCCAGCAGCTTGGGGCAGGGGAACACCGGGGAGCTGTTTTTT	CSSSLGQGNTGELFF
TRBV9	TRBJ1-1	TRBD1	NA	TGTGCCAGCAGCGTAGGGACAGGCGATTCTGAAGCTTTCTTT	CASSVGTGDSEAFF
TRBV4-3	TRBJ1-1	TRBD1	NA	TGCGCCAGCAGCCTACGGGACAGGGCAGCTGAAGCTTTCTTT	CASSLRDRAAEAFF
TRBV7-3	TRBJ2-1	NA	once	TGTGCCAGCAGCTTATCCTTAACACAGGGTTGGAATGAGCAGTTCTTC	CASSLSLTQGWNEQFF
TRBV7-2	TRBJ1-1	TRBD1	once	TGTGCCAGCAGCCTACGTCAGGGGGGCTCTGAAGCTTTCTTT	CASSLRQGGSEAFF
TRBV6-6	TRBJ2-1	NA	few	TGTGCCAGCAGTTCCCCGAGGGACAATGAGCAGTTCTTC	CASSSPRDNEQFF
TRBV6-6	TRBJ2-3	TRBD2	NA	TGTGCCAGCAGGACCGGGGGGGAGGATACGCAGTATTTT	CASRTGGEDTQYF
TRBV12-5	TRBJ2-1	TRBD2	NA	TGTGCTAGTGATACCCCGGGACTAGTAAACAATGAGCAGTTCTTC	CASDTPGLVNNEQFF
TRBV13	TRBJ2-5	TRBD1	NA	TGTGCCAGCAGCCAAACAGGGGAAGGGGCGATAGAGACCCAGTACTTC	CASSQTGEGAIETQYF
TRBV7-2	TRBJ2-1	NA	NA	TGTGCCAGCAGCTTAGGGTTAGAAATTTATCTAGATGAGCAGTTCTTC	CASSLGLEIYLDEQFF
TRBV2	TRBJ1-2	NA	NA	TGTGCCAGCAGTGACGCTAGAGGCCCCATAACCTACACCTTC	CASSDARGPITYTF
TRBV19	TRBJ2-7	NA	NA	TGTGCCAGTAGTACCTCAGGGTTGTTGGGCTACGAGCAGTACTTC	CASSTSGLLGYEQYF